This passage covers 23 T cell receptor beta chains from one sample sequenced in a study of T-cell reconstitution after alpha-beta-depleted transplantation in children. Unique molecular identifiers featured in how the TCRbeta library was prepared. TCRdb used MiXCR to reprocess the PCR reads, holding one entry per CDR3 protein. This table has about 70,000 distinct CDR3 sequences, approximately 10% appearing once. Here the sequenced sample was PBMCs, taken before TCRalphabeta/CD19-depleted stem cell transplant. The source is a boy aged 10-17 years with acute myeloid leukemia, due to receive a stem cell transplant.

This clonotype has a count of ten or more. The CDR3 DNA follows: TGTGCCAGCAGTTCAAGCGCGGGGCTCGGGTCCTACGAGCAGTACTTC. This encodes CASSSSAGLGSYEQYF. This chain uses TRBV27 with TRBJ2-7; maybe TRBD2 (6 bases). In germline, CDR1 is MNHEY, CDR2 SMNVEV (reference sequence). This CDR3 region has 16 residues. Trimming took 4 bases from V and 1 from J, leaving 17 bases between them.

In this sample, this clonotype turned up many times. V and J are TRBV7-2 and TRBJ2-1, with D possibly matching TRBD2 (6 bases). V was trimmed by 0 bases and J by 5 bases, leaving 17 bases between them. The CDR3 is made up of 17 amino acids. Germline V gene data show CDR1 as SGHTA and CDR2 as FQGNSA. The DNA for the CDR3 is TGTGCCAGCAGCTTAGCTTCGGGACTGCCGTCCGACAATGAGCAGTTCTTC. This gives the protein CASSLASGLPSDNEQFF.

At least ten counts were recorded for this clonotype. V and J are TRBV7-9 and TRBJ2-3; D gene uncertain. Germline lookup yields CDR1 SEHNR and CDR2 FQNEAQ (reference sequence). V was shortened by 5 bases and J by 3 bases, with 9 bases between the two germline ends. The CDR3 runs to 13 residues. DNA of the CDR3: TGTGCCAGCAGCCAGACCTGGACAGATACGCAGTATTTT. Encoded protein: CASSQTWTDTQYF.

This clonotype was detected many times. The chain is built from TRBV6-5 and TRBJ2-7; the match to TRBD1 covers 7 bases. The CDR3 spans 13 residues. Trimming took 5 bases from V and 6 from J; bases not matched to a gene: 7. CDR1 MNHEY and CDR2 SVGAGI come from the germline V gene. The CDR3 nucleotides read TGTGCCAGCAGTCCTCACCGGACAGGCGAGCAGTACGTC. Protein product: CASSPHRTGEQYV.

This clonotype showed up many times. V gene TRBV15 combines with J gene TRBJ2-3; possibly TRBD1 for D (6 bases). Germline assignment: CDR1 LNHNV and CDR2 YYDKDF (reference sequence). The CDR3 consists of 17 residues. V was pared by 0 bases and J by 0 bases, with 13 bases between. The CDR3 is CATSRDLRTASTDTQYF. In DNA, the CDR3 is TGTGCCACCAGCAGAGATCTTCGGACAGCTAGCACAGATACGCAGTATTTT.

This clonotype was seen only a few times. The chain has TRBV18 and TRBJ1-3; TRBD1 matches 8 bases. J was trimmed by 0 bases and V by 3 bases; bases with no gene match: 1. The germline V gene encodes CDR1 KGHSH and CDR2 LQKENI. The CDR3 sequence is 15 residues long. The CDR3 nucleotides read TGTGCCAGCTCACCGGGACAGGACTCTGGAAACACCATATATTTT. It translates to CASSPGQDSGNTIYF. Full variable domain (outside the CDR3, taken from reference TRBV18 and TRBJ1-3): NAGVMQNPRHLVRRRGQEARLRCSPMKGHSHVYWYRQLPEEGLKFMVYLQKENIIDESGMPKERFSAEFPKEGPSILRIQQVVRGDSAAYFCASSPGQDSGNTIYFGEGSWLTVV.

This clonotype was observed many times. This sequence joins TRBV12-3 or TRBV12-4 and TRBJ2-4, with 7 bases lining up with TRBD1. There are 12 residues in the CDR3. The V and J ends lost 5 bases and 15 bases, in that order; junction bases with no gene match: 10. The CDR3 DNA is TGTGCCAGCAGTGCCGATGACAGGGCTTCGTACTTC. Its translation is CASSADDRASYF.

This clonotype was seen only a few times. The rearrangement uses TRBV6-5 and TRBJ1-4; no firm D call. CDR3 length equals 16 residues. V shed 0 bases and J shed 2 bases, with 10 bases lying between them. Germline assignment: CDR1 MNHEY and CDR2 SVGAGI. The CDR3 protein is CASSYSYPGTNEKLFF. CDR3 DNA sequence: TGTGCCAGCAGTTACTCATACCCCGGCACTAATGAAAAACTGTTTTTT.

This clonotype was counted ten times or more. This CDR3 reads CATSDVPTDTQYF. The CDR3 DNA sequence: TGTGCCACCAGTGATGTACCCACAGATACGCAGTATTTT. The chain employs TRBV24-1 and TRBJ2-3; D is unclear. V was pared by 3 bases and J by 2 bases, with 5 bases between. The CDR3 length is 13 residues. The germline CDR1 and CDR2 sequences are KGHDR and SFDVKD.

The sample holds many counts of this clonotype. This chain uses TRBV7-2 with TRBJ2-1; no clear D gene. CDR3 length equals 13 residues. Trimming left V 3 bases short and J 5 bases short, with 8 bases between. Germline V gene lookup returns CDR1 SGHTA and CDR2 FQGNSA. In DNA form, the CDR3 reads TGTGCCAGCAGCTTTGGCAGACACAATGAGCAGTTCTTC. It encodes CASSFGRHNEQFF. The complete variable domain, with remaining parts taken from reference TRBV7-2 and TRBJ2-1, reads GAGVSQSPSNKVTEKGKDVELRCDPISGHTALYWYRQSLGQGLEFLIYFQGNSAPDKSGLPSDRFSAERTGGSVSTLTIQRTQQEDSAVYLCASSFGRHNEQFFGPGTRLTVL.

The table lists this clonotype with many counts. V and J are TRBV12-3 or TRBV12-4 and TRBJ2-1; D gene uncertain. The CDR3 is 13 residues long. Trimming took off 2 bases at V and 8 bases at J, with 10 bases between the two ends. Here the CDR3 reads CASSLPNLYEQFF. In DNA, the CDR3 is TGTGCCAGCAGTTTACCGAACTTGTATGAGCAGTTCTTC.

This clonotype was counted at least ten times. The rearrangement joins TRBV12-3 or TRBV12-4 to TRBJ2-3; D remains ambiguous. The CDR3 has 13 amino acids. V dropped 3 bases and J dropped 6 bases, with 10 bases sitting between them. This chain's CDR3 is CASSFNSGDTQYF. CDR3 DNA: TGTGCCAGCAGTTTCAATTCTGGGGATACGCAGTATTTT.

This clonotype was seen many times. The chain links TRBV5-6 to TRBJ2-5, with D maybe TRBD1 (6 bases). Trimming stripped 3 bases from V and 7 bases from J, with 13 bases between. The CDR3 has 13 amino acids. Per the germline V gene, CDR1 is SGHDT and CDR2 is YYEEEE. CDR3 amino acids: CASSYPGTTTQYF. As DNA, the CDR3 is TGTGCCAGCAGCTACCCCGGGACAACGACCCAGTACTTC.

The CDR3 protein is CSVRLQGNTGELFF. As DNA, the CDR3 is TGCAGCGTAAGATTACAGGGGAACACCGGGGAGCTGTTTTTT. The chain combines TRBV29-1 with TRBJ2-2; a possible D gene is TRBD1 (6 bases). The ends were cut back, 6 bases at V and 1 base at J, with 12 bases in the middle. CDR3 length: 14 amino acids. Germline V lookup: CDR1 SQVTM, CDR2 ANQGSEA.

This clonotype was detected many times. This chain connects TRBV7-2 to TRBJ2-2, with 14 nucleotides matching TRBD2. V lost 5 bases and J lost 8; bases outside the gene matches: 4. The germline V gene encodes CDR1 SGHTA and CDR2 FQGNSA. CDR3 length equals 15 residues. The CDR3: CASSRTSGGTGELFF. The DNA of the CDR3 is TGTGCCAGCAGCCGGACTAGCGGGGGGACTGGGGAGCTGTTTTTT.

Regarding this clonotype: Because it lacks the conserved phenylalanine or tryptophan at the end, this CDR3 is likely a read error. This rearrangement joins TRBV12-3 or TRBV12-4 to TRBJ2-5, with TRBD2 matching over 13 bases. V gave up 5 bases and J gave up 4 bases; unmatched junction bases: 13. The CDR3 is 18 amino acids. The chain's CDR3 is CASSIQLAGGRRGETQYV. The CDR3 DNA follows: TGTGCCAGCAGTATCCAACTAGCGGGGGGGCGAAGGGGAGAGACCCAGTACGTC.

In this sample, this clonotype turned up many times. DNA for the CDR3: TGCAGTGCCCGACAGGAACCCAACGAGCAGTACGTC. This encodes CSARQEPNEQYV. V usage is TRBV20-1 and J usage is TRBJ2-7; D perhaps matches TRBD1 (6 bases). Trimming cost V 6 bases and J 5 bases, with 14 bases left between them. The length of the CDR3 is 12 residues. Germline V gene lookup returns CDR1 DFQATT and CDR2 SNEGSKA (reference sequence).

This clonotype has a count of ten or more. The chain employs TRBV25-1 and TRBJ2-7; TRBD1 matches 10 bases. J gave up 6 bases and V 4 bases, and 9 bases lay outside the gene matches. CDR1 and CDR2 from the germline V gene are MGHDK and SYGVNS. The CDR3 totals 15 residues. CDR3 sequence reads: CASSGTDRGLVEQYF. The CDR3 DNA reads as TGTGCCAGCAGTGGGACAGACAGGGGGCTTGTCGAGCAGTACTTC.

This clonotype was seen repeatedly, ten times or more. This chain connects TRBV20-1 to TRBJ2-5; a weak D match, TRBD1 (6 bases). This CDR3 contains 15 residues. CDR1 is DFQATT, CDR2 SNEGSKA, per germline (reference sequence). CDR3 coding DNA: TGCAGGGCACTCACCGGGACAAGGCATTGGGGGACCCAGTACTTC. Translated, it gives CRALTGTRHWGTQYF.

This clonotype was recorded many times. The J gene is TRBJ1-5, the V gene TRBV5-1; D ambiguous. The CDR3 runs 14 residues. Trimming stripped 2 bases from V and 2 bases from J, with 8 bases between. Per the germline V gene, CDR1 is SGHRS and CDR2 is YFSETQ. CDR3 amino acids: CASSLEGGNQPQHF. CDR3 in DNA: TGCGCCAGCAGCTTAGAGGGCGGCAATCAGCCCCAGCATTTT.

This clonotype was seen repeatedly, ten times or more. The chain links TRBV19 to TRBJ1-5; 9 positions match TRBD1. Trimming cost V 6 bases and J 6 bases; bases outside gene matches: 6. CDR3 length equals 14 residues. Per the germline V gene, CDR1 is LNHDA and CDR2 is SQIVND (reference sequence). CDR3: CASRPTGGPQPQHF. As DNA, the CDR3 is TGTGCCAGTAGGCCGACAGGGGGTCCTCAGCCCCAGCATTTT.

This clonotype was detected many times. The chain has TRBV25-1 and TRBJ1-1; 9 bases are a match to TRBD1. This CDR3 has 16 residues. Germline V gene sequence: CDR1 MGHDK, CDR2 SYGVNS. Trimming removed 4 bases from V and 6 bases from J; junction bases left unmatched: 12. CDR3 coding DNA: TGTGCCAGCAGTGGGTACAGGGGGCGAGGCGGCGCTGAAGCTTTCTTT. It yields the protein CASSGYRGRGGAEAFF.

In this sample, this clonotype turned up many times. The chain combines TRBV7-9 with TRBJ1-2; 11 bases line up with TRBD1. The CDR3 length is 15 residues. Germline-derived CDR1 and CDR2 are SEHNR and FQNEAQ (reference sequence). Unmatched junction bases numbered 2, after V lost 0 bases and J lost 5 bases. CDR3 sequence (DNA): TGTGCCAGCAGCTTAGCCGGGACAGGGGGATATGGCTACACCTTC. Its protein product is CASSLAGTGGYGYTF.